This T cell receptor beta chain came from a study of cytomegalovirus exposure and HLA in healthy donors. Both 60 Vbeta primers and 13 Jbeta primers went into the PCR. The data were produced by immunoSEQ multiplex PCR, yet TCRdb's version contains in-frame clones alone and is incomplete. The profile covers around 120,000 clones, with 70% to 80% appearing a single time and about 2.5% taken by the ten largest. Study conclusions and caveats: Accounts indicate the classifier identified cytomegalovirus status with strong specificity and sensitivity.

Only a few counts were recorded for this clone. Antigen: not known. The length of the CDR3 is 17 residues. Looked up from germline, CDR1 is KGHSH and CDR2 is LQKENI. The V and J ends lost 3 bases and 4 bases, in that order; junction bases with no gene match: 12. The specimen was PBMCs. The chain carries TRBV18 and TRBJ1-1; 9 positions agree with TRBD1. The source of this sequence is a man in his fifties or sixties in good health and CMV-seropositive. CDR3 residues: CASSPTTGGSGGTEAFF. The CDR3, as DNA: TGTGCCAGCTCACCCACTACAGGGGGCTCAGGCGGCACTGAAGCTTTCTTT.